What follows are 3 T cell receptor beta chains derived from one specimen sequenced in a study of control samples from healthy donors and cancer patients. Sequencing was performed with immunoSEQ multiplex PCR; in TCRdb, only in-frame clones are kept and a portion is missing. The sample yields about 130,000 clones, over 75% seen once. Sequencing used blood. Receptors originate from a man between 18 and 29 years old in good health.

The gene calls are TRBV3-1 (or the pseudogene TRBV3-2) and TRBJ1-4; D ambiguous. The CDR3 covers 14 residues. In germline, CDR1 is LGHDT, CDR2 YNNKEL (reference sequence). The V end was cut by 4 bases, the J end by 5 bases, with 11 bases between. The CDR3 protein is CASSRAGENEKLFF. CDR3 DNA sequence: TGTGCCAGCAGCCGGGCAGGCGAAAATGAAAAACTGTTTTTT.

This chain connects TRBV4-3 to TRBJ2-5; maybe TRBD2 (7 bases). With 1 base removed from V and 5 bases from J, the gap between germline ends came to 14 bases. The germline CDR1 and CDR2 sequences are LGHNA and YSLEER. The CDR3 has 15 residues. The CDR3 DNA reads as TGCGCCAGCAGCCAAGGGGCGGGGGCAAGGGAGACCCAGTACTTC. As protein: CASSQGAGARETQYF.

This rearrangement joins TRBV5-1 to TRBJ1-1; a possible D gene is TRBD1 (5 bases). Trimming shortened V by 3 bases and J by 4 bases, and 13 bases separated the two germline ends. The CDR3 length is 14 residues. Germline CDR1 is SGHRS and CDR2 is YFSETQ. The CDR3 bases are TGCGCCAGCAGCTCGGACGGGCAGGGCACTGAAGCTTTCTTT. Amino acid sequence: CASSSDGQGTEAFF.